Sequencing of this T cell receptor (beta chain) was carried out in a study of early T cells in non-severe SARS-CoV-2 infection. Study-level background: Sequencing was performed on bulk RNA from unsorted whole blood, leaving chains unpaired. Study-level points and caveats: VDJdb matching favored anti-spike CD8 responses, missing private and CD4 specificities.

In this sample, this clonotype turned up once. Its cognate antigen is unknown. Germline values: CDR1 MDHEN, CDR2 SYDVKM. V dropped 7 bases and J dropped 5; count of bases not matched to a gene: 11. The CDR3 loop spans 14 amino acids. Each cDNA molecule carried a unique molecular identifier. From the 5' RACE reads, TCRdb called clonotypes with MiXCR, one entry per CDR3 protein. The sample shows about 67,000 distinct CDR3 sequences, over 8% of them seen only once. The rearrangement joins TRBV28 to TRBJ2-7, with 7 bases fitting TRBD2. The sample here was whole blood, taken at baseline. This TCR came from an adult who was a healthcare worker with PCR-confirmed SARS-CoV-2 infection or an uninfected control (not recorded which). CDR3 coding DNA: TGTGCCAGCACTGTACTGGCGGGAGTGGACGAGCAGTACTTC. Protein sequence: CASTVLAGVDEQYF.